Described below is a single TCR beta chain sequence and its context. What it binds is unknown. These data are taken from a study of T cells in tuberculosis. Study-level information: CD1B tetramers identified T cells specific for mycobacterial lipid GMM. A South African cohort included IGRA-negative adolescents, latently infected IGRA-positive adolescents and adults with active tuberculosis. Study-level findings and limits: Smaller alpha distances in active tuberculosis partly reflected shorter CDR3-alpha lengths. Using the GMM-specific repertoire gave nearly 90% accuracy versus 60% to 70% with motifs.

Only in-frame clones appear in the TCRdb table, and some are missing; sequencing was by immunoSEQ multiplex PCR. The sample has under 25,000 clones, almost 97% seen once; the top ten hold 6% to 6.5%. The CDR3 has 14 residues. Germline V gene sequence: CDR1 MNHNY, CDR2 SVGAGI (reference sequence). V dropped 5 bases and J dropped 1 base, with 11 bases sitting between them. This chain connects TRBV6-6 to TRBJ1-1; D is unresolved. This TCR derives from a donor aged 10 to 29 with latent tuberculosis or without tuberculosis infection. Specimen: PBMCs. The CDR3 loop reads CASSPQASNTEAFF. The CDR3 DNA sequence: TGTGCCAGCAGTCCCCAGGCTTCGAACACTGAAGCTTTCTTT.